This entry features one T cell receptor beta chain sequence. What it recognizes is unknown. As the CDR3 is not closed by the conserved phenylalanine or tryptophan, this likely results from a read error. The control participants were healthy donors, and these controls were matched with respect to both age and sex. The sample originates from a study of CD8 T cells in Susac syndrome. Study-wide results and caveats: Acknowledgment was made by the study that its TCR sequencing and HLA analysis involved a relatively small number of individuals.

With random hexamers, reverse transcription was performed on roughly 0.5 to 1 ug of RNA. A multiplex approach, immunoSEQ multiplex PCR, amplified TCR beta CDR3 across 54 Vbeta and 13 Jbeta. TCRdb processed the immunoSEQ multiplex PCR reads anew with MiXCR; each CDR3 protein has one entry. Among 120,000 or so distinct CDR3 sequences, about 95% were seen once, and the ten largest hold roughly 0.11%. The germline V gene encodes CDR1 KGHSH and CDR2 LQKENI. V lost 3 bases, J lost 0 bases, and 11 bases lay in between. There are 15 residues in the CDR3. The chain uses TRBV18 and TRBJ1-1; D gene uncertain. This TCR was sampled from a human donor in good health. Material for sequencing was CD4+ T cells from PBMCs. Written as DNA, the CDR3 is TGTGCCAGCTCACCCTCGGGGAGTATGAACACTGAAGCTTTCCTT. Translation gives CASSPSGSMNTEAFL.